Listed here is a single T cell receptor (beta chain). Its antigen is unidentified. These data come from a study of OX40 agonist ivuxolimab in advanced cancers. The study's findings and limits: People who partly responded at 0.1-3.0 mg/kg had some of the least clonal expansion seen.

The repertoire was sequenced with immunoSEQ multiplex PCR; TCRdb's copy has only in-frame clones and lacks some. The sample records roughly 80,000 clones, around 84% being singletons. From germline, CDR1 is LNHDA and CDR2 SQIVND (reference sequence). The CDR3 is 16 residues long. Losses at the gene ends were 8 bases for V and 1 base for J; bases not matched to a gene: 6. The chain uses TRBV19 and TRBJ2-3; 13 bases agree with TRBD2. Sequenced material: CD4+ or CD8+ T cells sorted from blood, taken in a trial of the OX40 agonist ivuxolimab. This TCR was recovered from an adult with an advanced solid tumor such as melanoma, head and neck, liver or kidney cancer. DNA of the CDR3: TGTGCCAGTTCTCGACTAGCGGGGGGCGGCACAGATACGCAGTATTTT. It codes for CASSRLAGGGTDTQYF.